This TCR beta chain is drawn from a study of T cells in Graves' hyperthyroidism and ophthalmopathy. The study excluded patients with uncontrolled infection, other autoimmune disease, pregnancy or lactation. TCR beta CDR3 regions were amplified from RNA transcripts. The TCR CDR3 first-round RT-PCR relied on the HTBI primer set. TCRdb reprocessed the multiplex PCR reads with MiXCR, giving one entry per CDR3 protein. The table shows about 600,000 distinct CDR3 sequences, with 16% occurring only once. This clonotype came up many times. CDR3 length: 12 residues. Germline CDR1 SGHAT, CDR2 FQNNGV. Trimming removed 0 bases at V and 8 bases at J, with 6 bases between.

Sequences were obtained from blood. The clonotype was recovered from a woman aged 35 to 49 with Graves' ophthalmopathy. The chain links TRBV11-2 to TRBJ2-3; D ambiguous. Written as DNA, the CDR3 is TGTGCCAGCAGCTTAGACGGGTTTACGCAGTATTTT. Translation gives CASSLDGFTQYF.